Given below is one T cell receptor beta chain in context. The antigen is undetermined. Researchers ran the PCR with 60 Vbeta and 13 Jbeta primers. Sequencing used immunoSEQ multiplex PCR; TCRdb keeps in-frame clones, though not all of them. The sample holds 100,000 to 150,000 clones, roughly 74% seen once. This sample was taken from a study of cytomegalovirus exposure and HLA in healthy donors. Study-wide results and limits: Sequencing probably produced one cluster of sequence variants that were highly shared.

The sequencing input was PBMCs. The origin of this receptor is a middle-aged man in good health and CMV-seronegative.

The CDR3: CASSPGRGSRETQYF. CDR3 in DNA: TGTGCCAGCAGCCCCGGCCGGGGGTCAAGAGAGACCCAGTACTTC. The rearrangement joins TRBV11-2 to TRBJ2-5, with D maybe TRBD2 (6 bases). The V gene's germline CDR1 is SGHAT and CDR2 FQNNGV. This CDR3 spans 15 amino acids. V lost 5 bases and J 4 bases, leaving 17 bases between the germline ends.